This T cell receptor beta chain was found in a study of cytomegalovirus exposure and HLA in healthy donors. Study overall: An earlier analysis identified some 110 million unique TCR beta sequences in 170 million or so T cells.

Primers: 60 Vbeta forward and 13 Jbeta reverse. Sequenced by immunoSEQ multiplex PCR; TCRdb stores in-frame clones only, minus some. The sample lists more than 85,000 clones, around 79% seen once, with under 1.5% in the top ten. General study points: About 87% or about 30% of the time was how often most TCR beta V segments were productive, according to an earlier analysis. Per published accounts, TCR beta sequences correctly predicted the HLA-A and HLA-B alleles of most subjects.

About this clone itself: Its antigen is not identified.

From germline, CDR1 is SNHLY and CDR2 FYNNEI. The V and J ends lost 3 bases and 0 bases respectively, with 9 bases between them. The CDR3 extends over 15 amino acids. This receptor was obtained from a woman aged 25 to 39 in good health and CMV-seronegative. V and J are TRBV2 and TRBJ1-5; D is uncertain. Sequenced sample: PBMCs. The CDR3 coding sequence is TGTGCCAGCAGTGATCGAGACAATAGCAATCAGCCCCAGCATTTT. Protein sequence: CASSDRDNSNQPQHF.